This T cell receptor (beta chain) was found in a study of T-cell memory formation after mild COVID-19. Study-wide context: The study found TCR clusters largely donor specific.

TCRdb reanalysed the 5' RACE reads using MiXCR and keeps one entry per CDR3 protein. Of 150,000 or so distinct CDR3 sequences listed, around 13% were seen once; the top ten hold 13% to 15%. The table lists this clonotype with many counts. The CDR3 sequence is 14 residues long. Germline CDR1 reads GTSNPN; CDR2 reads SVGIG (reference sequence). V was pared by 3 bases and J by 6 bases, with 15 bases between. The origin of this receptor is an adult woman who had mild COVID-19 (a few samples of this study predate the infection). Cell type and time point are not known. Sequencing was performed on PBMCs or a T cell subset sorted from them (not recorded which). V and J are TRBV30 and TRBJ2-1; the D is unclear. CDR3 bases: TGTGCCTGGAGGGCCCTCGGACGGACCAATGAGCAGTTCTTC. Translated, it gives CAWRALGRTNEQFF.